This entry lists 25 T cell receptor beta chains sequenced from one sample in a study of blood T cell repertoires in COVID-19. Produced via immunoSEQ multiplex PCR; TCRdb's table is partial and in-frame only. The sample yields 150,000 or so clones, roughly 88% seen once. The sequenced sample was PBMCs or T cells enriched from blood (not recorded which). The receptors derive from a man aged 50-60 years who had recovered from COVID-19.

V and J are TRBV7-9 and TRBJ1-2; maybe TRBD1 (5 bases). Germline V gives CDR1 SEHNR, CDR2 FQNEAQ (reference sequence). Trimming removed 3 bases at V and 9 bases at J, with 17 bases between. The CDR3 runs to 14 residues. The CDR3 sequence: CASSLRDLGRSYTF. CDR3 sequence (DNA): TGTGCCAGCAGCTTGCGGGATCTGGGACGAAGCTACACCTTC.

For the CDR3, the DNA is TGTGCCAGCAGCGCCGGACTAGCGGGGGGAGAGACCCAGTACTTC. Its protein is CASSAGLAGGETQYF. The chain recombines TRBV5-4 with TRBJ2-5, with TRBD2 matching 14 bases. Trimming cost V 4 bases and J 4 bases; bases outside gene matches: 3. CDR3 length equals 15 residues. CDR1 is SGHNT and CDR2 is YYREEE in the germline V gene (reference sequence).

The J gene is TRBJ1-3, the V gene TRBV28; TRBD1 is a possible D gene (5 bases). V lost 4 bases and J lost 0, with 13 bases in between. CDR3 size: 16 residues. CDR1 is MDHEN and CDR2 is SYDVKM in the germline V gene. CDR3 region: CASSSLGGGSGNTIYF. The CDR3 nucleotides are TGTGCCAGCAGTTCTTTGGGGGGGGGCTCTGGAAACACCATATATTTT.

This sequence joins TRBV11-2 and TRBJ2-7; D might be TRBD2 (6 bases). Germline V gene lookup returns CDR1 SGHAT and CDR2 FQNNGV. The V gene lost 1 base and the J gene lost 4 bases, with 11 bases spanning the gap. The CDR3 sequence is 14 residues long. The CDR3 sequence: CASSLVGGEYEQYF. The CDR3 nucleotides read TGTGCCAGCAGCTTAGTCGGCGGGGAATACGAGCAGTACTTC.

In DNA form, the CDR3 reads TGTGCCAGCAGCTGGGACAGGGGTGCAGATACGCAGTATTTT. Translated, it gives CASSWDRGADTQYF. The chain combines TRBV5-4 with TRBJ2-3, with 10 bases that match TRBD1. Germline values: CDR1 SGHNT, CDR2 YYREEE (reference sequence). Germline trimming cut 3 bases from V and 4 bases from J; bases unmatched to any gene: 2. The CDR3 is made up of 14 amino acids. The variable domain in full, completed from reference TRBV5-4 and TRBJ2-3, reads ETGVTQSPTHLIKTRGQQVTLRCSSQSGHNTVSWYQQALGQGPQFIFQYYREEENGRGNFPPRFSGLQFPNYSSELNVNALELDDSALYLCASSWDRGADTQYFGPGTRLTVL.

The rearrangement uses TRBV7-9 and TRBJ1-1; perhaps TRBD1 as D (6 bases). The germline CDR1 and CDR2 sequences are SEHNR and FQNEAQ (reference sequence). V was clipped by 2 bases and J by 8 bases, with 9 bases between them. This CDR3 spans 12 amino acids. CDR3 in amino acids: CASSLRGHEAFF. The CDR3 coding sequence is TGTGCCAGCAGCTTACGGGGACACGAAGCTTTCTTT.

Points on this clone: This same CDR3 is encoded by further DNA sequences in the sample. This rearrangement joins TRBV20-1 to TRBJ1-1; possibly TRBD1 for D (5 bases). Trimming shortened V by 3 bases and J by 7 bases, and 9 bases separated the two germline ends. Germline assignment: CDR1 DFQATT and CDR2 SNEGSKA (reference sequence). The CDR3 covers 11 residues. CDR3 sequence: CSASSGHEAFF. CDR3 DNA sequence: TGCAGTGCTAGCTCCGGACATGAAGCTTTCTTT.

This clone appeared a single time. This rearrangement joins TRBV7-9 to TRBJ1-1, with D uncertain. Trimming pared 4 bases from V and 8 bases from J, leaving 14 bases between. Germline V gene lookup returns CDR1 SEHNR and CDR2 FQNEAQ (reference sequence). The CDR3 contains 13 residues. The CDR3 nucleotides are TGTGCCAGCAGCTCCCGAGGGCTGCGGGAAGCTTTCTTT. Translated: CASSSRGLREAFF.

J is TRBJ2-5 and V is TRBV10-1, with no clear D. The CDR3 contains 14 residues. Germline V gene sequence: CDR1 WNHNN, CDR2 SYGVQD (reference sequence). V was shortened by 0 bases and J by 2 bases, with 7 bases between the two germline ends. The chain's CDR3 is CASSESGRQETQYF. DNA of the CDR3: TGCGCCAGCAGTGAGTCGGGCAGACAAGAGACCCAGTACTTC.

V and J are TRBV19 and TRBJ1-6; 12 positions agree with TRBD1. V was pared by 7 bases and J by 10 bases, with 11 bases of the junction left unmatched. The germline V gene has CDR1 LNHDA and CDR2 SQIVND (reference sequence). This CDR3 has 16 residues. CDR3 amino acids: CASNAPGQGASSPLHF. In DNA form, the CDR3 reads TGTGCCAGTAATGCACCGGGACAGGGGGCTTCATCACCCCTCCACTTT.

The chain recombines TRBV7-6 with TRBJ2-7, with D perhaps TRBD2 (6 bases). CDR3 length: 16 amino acids. Germline V gene data show CDR1 as SGHVS and CDR2 as FNYEAQ. V shed 1 base and J shed 6 bases, with 19 bases lying between them. CDR3 in DNA: TGTGCCAGCAGCTTAGGGAGGGGCGGGGCTGTAGGCGAGCAGTACTTC. Its translation: CASSLGRGGAVGEQYF.

The J gene is TRBJ1-1, the V gene TRBV5-1, with 8 positions matching TRBD1. CDR1 and CDR2 (germline): SGHRS, YFSETQ. The V gene end was trimmed by 2 bases and the J gene end by 10 bases; junction bases not matched to a gene: 10. The CDR3 sequence is 14 residues long. CDR3 DNA sequence: TGCGCCAGCAGCTTAAACAGGGGGGAATCGGGAGCTTTCTTT. As protein: CASSLNRGESGAFF. Based on the CDR3 plus reference TRBV5-1 and TRBJ1-1, the full variable domain is KAGVTQTPRYLIKTRGQQVTLSCSPISGHRSVSWYQQTPGQGLQFLFEYFSETQRNKGNFPGRFSGRQFSNSRSEMNVSTLELGDSALYLCASSLNRGESGAFFGQGTRLTVV.

The rearrangement uses TRBV29-1 and TRBJ2-3; 9 bases align to TRBD2. The length of the CDR3 is 15 residues. The trim removed 6 bases at V and 3 bases at J, leaving 10 bases unmatched. Germline V gene sequence: CDR1 SQVTM, CDR2 ANQGSEA. The CDR3 bases are TGCAGCGTAGGAGTCCCAGCGGGGGGAACAGATACGCAGTATTTT. This codes for CSVGVPAGGTDTQYF.

This clone has only a few counts. The chain combines TRBV7-8 with TRBJ2-2; no firm D call. CDR1 SGHVS and CDR2 FQNEAQ come from the germline V gene. This CDR3 is 13 amino acids long. V was shortened by 3 bases and J by 7 bases, with 9 bases between the two germline ends. CDR3 coding DNA: TGTGCCAGCAGCTTGGGCAACCACGGGGAGCTGTTTTTT. This gives the protein CASSLGNHGELFF.

The gene calls are TRBV7-7 and TRBJ1-3, with a possible D match to TRBD1 (6 bases). The germline CDR1 and CDR2 sequences are SSHAT and FNYEAQ (reference sequence). The CDR3 is made up of 16 amino acids. Trimming took off 0 bases at V and 4 bases at J, with 13 bases between the two ends. DNA for the CDR3: TGTGCCAGCAGCTTAGCGTTTGCAGGGGTCGGAAACACCATATATTTT. Its protein product is CASSLAFAGVGNTIYF. The entire variable domain, with the rest obtained from reference TRBV7-7 and TRBJ1-3, is as follows: GAGVSQSPRYKVTKRGQDVTLRCDPISSHATLYWYQQALGQGPEFLTYFNYEAQPDKSGLPSDRFSAERPEGSISTLTIQRTEQRDSAMYRCASSLAFAGVGNTIYFGEGSWLTVV.

This chain uses TRBV5-4 with TRBJ2-2; TRBD1 matches at 9 bases. This CDR3 spans 16 amino acids. The V gene's germline CDR1 is SGHNT and CDR2 YYREEE (reference sequence). V shed 4 bases and J 4 bases; nucleotides not matched to a gene: 8. In DNA, the CDR3 is TGTGCCAGCAGCCAAAACAGGGGGCGCAGCACCGGGGAGCTGTTTTTT. This translates into CASSQNRGRSTGELFF.

The chain has TRBV21-1 and TRBJ2-2; the tabulated D call, TRBD2, remains unverified against the DNA. TRBV21-1 is an annotated pseudogene. The length of the CDR3 is 19 residues. CDR3 DNA: TGTGCCAGCAGCAATAAGTCGGGAGTGGGGGAAGAGAACACCGGGGAGCTGTTTTTT. Translating gives CASSNKSGVGEENTGELFF.

The V call is TRBV10-2, the J call TRBJ1-1, with 7 bases aligning to TRBD1. Trimming at V came to 8 bases and at J to 7 bases, leaving 13 bases not matched to a gene. The length of the CDR3 is 14 residues. The germline V gene encodes CDR1 WSHSY and CDR2 SAAADI. In nucleotides, the CDR3 is TGCGCCAGCGGTCCTAACAGGGGCCAGGGTGAAGCTTTCTTT. Translating gives CASGPNRGQGEAFF.

V gene TRBV29-1 combines with J gene TRBJ1-1; TRBD1 agrees at 9 bases. The CDR3 consists of 15 residues. With V trimmed by 6 bases and J by 5 bases, 13 bases remained unmatched. Germline V lookup: CDR1 SQVTM, CDR2 ANQGSEA. In DNA, the CDR3 is TGCAGCGTAAAACCGGGACAGGGATCGGTGACTGAAGCTTTCTTT. Encoded protein: CSVKPGQGSVTEAFF.

The chain couples TRBV19 to TRBJ2-2; 7 bases align to TRBD1. The CDR3 sequence is 15 residues long. CDR1 is LNHDA, CDR2 SQIVND, per germline (reference sequence). V shed 6 bases, J shed 1 base, and the junction held 5 bases outside the gene matches. Here the CDR3 reads CASSIDRVNTGELFF. CDR3 DNA: TGTGCCAGTAGCATTGACAGGGTGAACACCGGGGAGCTGTTTTTT.

The genes are TRBV19 and TRBJ1-4, with D maybe TRBD1 (5 bases). This CDR3 is 16 amino acids long. V lost 4 bases and J 4 bases, leaving 16 bases between the germline ends. CDR1 is LNHDA and CDR2 is SQIVND in the germline V gene (reference sequence). This CDR3 is CASSNSAGILNEKLFF. In DNA form, the CDR3 reads TGTGCCAGTAGTAACTCGGCAGGGATCCTTAATGAAAAACTGTTTTTT. Together with reference TRBV19 and TRBJ1-4, the CDR3 gives the full variable domain: DGGITQSPKYLFRKEGQNVTLSCEQNLNHDAMYWYRQDPGQGLRLIYYSQIVNDFQKGDIAEGYSVSREKKESFPLTVTSAQKNPTAFYLCASSNSAGILNEKLFFGSGTQLSVL.

This chain joins TRBV6-5 and TRBJ1-2, with TRBD1 matching 9 bases. Germline values: CDR1 MNHEY, CDR2 SVGAGI. The CDR3 length is 14 residues. The junction had 8 bases not matched to a gene; V was cut back by 6 bases and J by 6 bases. CDR3 bases: TGTGCCAGCAGCCTCAGGGACAGGGCTGATGGCTACACCTTC. Translation gives CASSLRDRADGYTF.

The chain links TRBV7-3 to TRBJ2-6; perhaps TRBD2 as D (5 bases). Between the trimmed V and J ends, which lost 1 base and 4 bases, there was a span of 14 bases. Germline CDR1 and CDR2: SGHTA and FQGTGA. This CDR3 spans 17 amino acids. The CDR3 protein is CASSLMQRVKGANVLTF. In DNA, the CDR3 is TGTGCCAGCAGCTTAATGCAGAGGGTAAAAGGGGCCAACGTCCTGACTTTC.

V and J are TRBV5-1 and TRBJ2-3, with D unclear. CDR1 and CDR2 (germline): SGHRS, YFSETQ. The CDR3 is 15 residues long. Trimming pared 5 bases from V and 3 bases from J, leaving 16 bases between. For the CDR3, the DNA is TGCGCCAGCAGAGAGACACCGGTTCCGACAGATACGCAGTATTTT. This gives the protein CASRETPVPTDTQYF.

This clone has just one count. The CDR3 loop reads CASSQEPGNPYEQYF. The CDR3 nucleotides read TGCGCCAGCAGCCAAGAGCCAGGGAACCCCTACGAGCAGTACTTC. The chain employs TRBV4-1 and TRBJ2-7; possibly TRBD1 for D (5 bases). Trimming took 0 bases from V and 2 from J, leaving 11 bases between them. This CDR3 spans 15 amino acids. In germline, CDR1 is MGHRA, CDR2 YSYEKL.